Given below is one TCR beta chain in context. These data come from a study of blood T cell repertoires in COVID-19. The wider study: From T cells, B-cell-depleted T cells, or PBMCs came the material, which was cDNA or gDNA.

In the original analysis: Amplifying reference gene primers gave estimates of nucleated cell counts. Method: immunoSEQ multiplex PCR; TCRdb's copy keeps in-frame clones and lacks some. V, J and clone size are those of that table, while D and trimming were read from the DNA. Here the sample spans tens of thousands of clones, around 88% being singletons. Germline lookup yields CDR1 MDHEN and CDR2 SYDVKM. V lost 7 bases and J lost 8; bases outside the gene matches: 16. CDR3 length: 15 amino acids. The receptor was derived from a human donor in a cohort sampled during active COVID-19. The chain recombines TRBV28 with TRBJ1-1; 7 bases are a match to TRBD1. Input material: peripheral blood. CDR3 coding DNA: TGTGCCAGCACATGGGACCCGACACCGACAGGGGAAGCTTTCTTT. Protein sequence: CASTWDPTPTGEAFF.